Following are 15 T cell receptor beta chains from one sample sequenced in a study of control samples from healthy donors and cancer patients. Measured with immunoSEQ multiplex PCR; TCRdb has only the in-frame clones, and not every one. The table records 110,000 to 150,000 clones, approximately 91% of them present only once. The sequenced sample consisted of blood. The receptor set was obtained from a woman aged 25 to 39 in good health.

This clone was detected once. The chain uses TRBV18 and TRBJ2-2, with 12 bases matching TRBD2. Germline CDR1 reads KGHSH; CDR2 reads LQKENI. The CDR3 contains 18 residues. J gave up 1 base and V 6 bases, and 9 bases lay outside the gene matches. Here the CDR3 reads CASSHPGTSGRNTGELFF. The CDR3 DNA is TGTGCCAGCTCTCACCCCGGGACTAGCGGGCGGAACACCGGGGAGCTGTTTTTT.

This sequence joins TRBV18 and TRBJ2-5; 7 nucleotides agree with TRBD2. After removal of 2 bases from V and 2 bases from J, the junction contained 5 bases not matched to a gene. CDR3 length: 15 residues. Germline V gene data show CDR1 as KGHSH and CDR2 as LQKENI. The chain's CDR3 is CASSPSTGGQETQYF. Written as DNA, the CDR3 is TGTGCCAGCTCACCATCGACGGGGGGACAAGAGACCCAGTACTTC.

The chain combines TRBV27 with TRBJ2-3; D gene uncertain. V was trimmed by 10 bases and J by 6 bases, leaving 11 bases between them. This CDR3 has 11 residues. Germline V gene data show CDR1 as MNHEY and CDR2 as SMNVEV (reference sequence). CDR3 region: CAIQTLDTQYF. The CDR3 DNA reads as TGTGCCATCCAAACACTTGATACGCAGTATTTT.

The rearrangement uses TRBV7-3 and TRBJ2-3, with 7 bases aligning to TRBD2. V was clipped by 2 bases and J by 1 base; unmatched bases: 3. In germline, CDR1 is SGHTA, CDR2 FQGTGA. This CDR3 is built from 15 residues. In nucleotides, the CDR3 is TGTGCCAGCAGCTTATCGGGAGGCCGCACAGATACGCAGTATTTT. Residues: CASSLSGGRTDTQYF.

This chain uses TRBV3-1 (or the pseudogene TRBV3-2) with TRBJ1-2; D remains ambiguous. Germline V gene sequence: CDR1 LGHDT, CDR2 YNNKEL (reference sequence). The CDR3 runs 13 residues. Trimming took 0 bases from V and 6 from J, leaving 8 bases between them. CDR3 in amino acids: CASSQESPHGYTF. CDR3 DNA sequence: TGTGCCAGCAGCCAAGAAAGTCCCCATGGCTACACCTTC.

For the CDR3, the DNA is TGTGCCAGTCGAAACACAACGTCTGGAAACACCATATATTTT. It translates to CASRNTTSGNTIYF. This rearrangement joins TRBV19 to TRBJ1-3, with unresolved D. This CDR3 is built from 14 residues. Germline CDR1 is LNHDA and CDR2 is SQIVND (reference sequence). V lost 8 bases to trimming and J lost 1 base, with 12 bases between them.

This clone has only a few counts. This chain links TRBV3-1 (or the pseudogene TRBV3-2) with TRBJ1-2, with D unclear. V gave up 0 bases and J gave up 13 bases, with 9 bases separating them. The CDR3 sequence is 11 residues long. The germline V gene encodes CDR1 LGHDT and CDR2 YNNKEL (reference sequence). CDR3 protein: CASSQEQRSTF. The CDR3 DNA is TGTGCCAGCAGCCAAGAACAGAGGAGCACCTTC.

This clone is a singleton in its sample. The V and J genes are TRBV2 and TRBJ1-1; D ambiguous. Germline V lookup: CDR1 SNHLY, CDR2 FYNNEI. Trimming removed 8 bases from V and 5 bases from J, with 9 bases in between. The CDR3 has 11 amino acids. In DNA form, the CDR3 reads TGTGCCAGCGGGTGGAAGACTGAAGCTTTCTTT. Its translation is CASGWKTEAFF.

The chain has TRBV19 and TRBJ2-1; the D is unclear. Between the trimmed V and J ends, which lost 4 bases and 3 bases, there was a span of 16 bases. CDR1 LNHDA and CDR2 SQIVND come from the germline V gene (reference sequence). This CDR3 spans 16 amino acids. Written as DNA, the CDR3 is TGTGCCAGTAGTACCCACAGATCACAGATCTACAATGAGCAGTTCTTC. The encoded protein is CASSTHRSQIYNEQFF.

This chain joins TRBV2 and TRBJ1-4, with 9 bases that match TRBD1. Unmatched junction bases numbered 10, after V lost 7 bases and J lost 10 bases. The CDR3 has 14 amino acids. Germline lookup yields CDR1 SNHLY and CDR2 FYNNEI. The CDR3 sequence is CASNLDRGRGKLFF. In DNA form, the CDR3 reads TGTGCCAGCAACCTGGACAGGGGTAGGGGAAAACTGTTTTTT.

The chain links TRBV28 to TRBJ1-2, with 9 nucleotides matching TRBD1. The CDR3 spans 13 residues. V shed 5 bases, J shed 5 bases, and the junction held 3 bases outside the gene matches. Per the germline V gene, CDR1 is MDHEN and CDR2 is SYDVKM. CDR3 coding DNA: TGTGCCAGCAGTCAGACAGGGGGGTATGGCTACACCTTC. Protein product: CASSQTGGYGYTF.

The chain carries TRBV30 and TRBJ1-2, with D uncertain. Germline assignment: CDR1 GTSNPN and CDR2 SVGIG (reference sequence). The ends were cut back, 8 bases at V and 8 bases at J, with 12 bases in the middle. The CDR3 spans 10 residues. CDR3 region: CAIAFPGYTF. As DNA, the CDR3 is TGTGCCATTGCCTTTCCGGGCTACACCTTC.

This chain connects TRBV9 to TRBJ1-4, with 9 positions matching TRBD1. Germline V gene lookup returns CDR1 SGDLS and CDR2 YYNGEE. V lost 4 bases, J lost 8 bases, and 15 bases stayed unmatched. The CDR3 runs 17 residues. CDR3 protein: CASSQAPWTGAGEKLFF. CDR3 nucleotide sequence: TGTGCCAGCAGCCAAGCACCCTGGACAGGGGCGGGAGAAAAACTGTTTTTT.

The V call is TRBV5-1, the J call TRBJ2-3; tentatively, D is TRBD1 (6 bases). The CDR3 runs 14 residues. Trimming pared 0 bases from V and 4 bases from J, leaving 9 bases between. Germline V gives CDR1 SGHRS, CDR2 YFSETQ. CDR3 residues: CASSLGPGADTQYF. The DNA of the CDR3 is TGCGCCAGCAGCTTGGGGCCAGGGGCAGATACGCAGTATTTT.

This chain links TRBV6-5 with TRBJ2-7; D might be TRBD2 (6 bases). CDR3 length equals 14 residues. Per germline, CDR1 MNHEY and CDR2 SVGAGI. Trimming pared 6 bases from V and 9 bases from J, leaving 21 bases between. CDR3 sequence (DNA): TGTGCCAGCAGGGGAGAGTTGTGGGACTTGGGGCAGTACTTC. It specifies CASRGELWDLGQYF.